These T cell receptor beta chains were read from a single sample in a study of T-cell memory formation after mild COVID-19. TCRdb re-called the 5' RACE reads with MiXCR, one entry per CDR3 protein. This sample has 150,000 to 200,000 distinct CDR3 sequences, with roughly 11% found just once. Specimen: PBMCs or a T cell subset sorted from them (not recorded which). These receptors were collected from a man aged 18 to 35 who had mild COVID-19 (a few samples of this study predate the infection). Cell type and time point are not known. Both conserved end residues are part of each CDR3. Fields, in order: D gene, clone size, V gene, J gene, CDR3 DNA, CDR3 protein. D genes are given only for firm matches. Clone size, where shown, is once, few, many, or a class for clones that have expanded.

>NA|NA|TRBV4-2|TRBJ1-6
TGTGCCAGCAGCCAAGATTTCGGGGCCCAGAATTCACCCCTCCACTTT
CASSQDFGAQNSPLHF
>NA|few|TRBV19|TRBJ2-3
TGTGCCAGTAGTACCGGGGGCCTAGCGACAGATACGCAGTATTTT
CASSTGGLATDTQYF
>NA|NA|TRBV4-3|TRBJ2-7
TGCGCCAGCAGCCAAGAAGACGAGCAGTACTTC
CASSQEDEQYF
>TRBD1|NA|TRBV5-1|TRBJ2-3
TGCGCCAGCAGCTTGGCTGACAGGGGGCGAGGAACAGATACGCAGTATTTT
CASSLADRGRGTDTQYF
>NA|few|TRBV7-2|TRBJ2-7
TGTGCCAGCAGCTTCTCGGTCCACGAGCAGTACTTC
CASSFSVHEQYF
>NA|NA|TRBV27|TRBJ2-5
TGTGCCAGCAGTCTCCTCCCGGGAGCCAATCCCGAGACCCAGTACTTC
CASSLLPGANPETQYF
>NA|many|TRBV7-3|TRBJ2-3
TGTGCCAGCAGCTTAGGTACAGGGAGGACAGATACGCAGTATTTT
CASSLGTGRTDTQYF
>NA|few|TRBV7-9|TRBJ2-1
TGTGCCAGCAGCTCACCCGGGACGCAGGACAATGAGCAGTTCTTC
CASSSPGTQDNEQFF
>TRBD1|few|TRBV6-6|TRBJ2-1
TGTGCCAGCACTCCCAACCGGGACAGGGTTATCTTC
CASTPNRDRVIF
>NA|NA|TRBV5-4|TRBJ1-2
TGTGCCAGCAGCTTTGAGGTCGACTACACCTTC
CASSFEVDYTF
>NA|NA|TRBV18|TRBJ1-3
TGTGCCAGCTCACTCCAGGATGGAAACACCATATATTTT
CASSLQDGNTIYF
>TRBD1|NA|TRBV2|TRBJ2-7
TGTGCCAGCAGTGGAGGACAGGGGGCCTACGAGCAGTACTTC
CASSGGQGAYEQYF
>NA|NA|TRBV19|TRBJ2-6
TGTGCCAGTAGCAAACGGACCCCCTCGGGTGGGGCCAACGTCCTGACTTTC
CASSKRTPSGGANVLTF
>TRBD1|NA|TRBV10-3|TRBJ2-6
TGTGCCATCAGCAGGACAGGGGTTGGGTCTGGGGCCAACGTCCTGACTTTC
CAISRTGVGSGANVLTF
>TRBD2|NA|TRBV20-1|TRBJ2-2
TGCAGTGCTAGAAGGAGCGGGGCACACACGACCGGGGAGCTGTTTTTT
CSARRSGAHTTGELFF
>TRBD2|NA|TRBV10-3|TRBJ2-5
TGTGCCATCAGTGGGACTAGCGGCCAAGAGACCCAGTACTTC
CAISGTSGQETQYF
>NA|NA|TRBV5-1|TRBJ2-6
TGCGCCAGCAGCTCAAACATAACTGGGGCCAACGTCCTGACTTTC
CASSSNITGANVLTF
>NA|NA|TRBV9|TRBJ1-5
TGTGCCAGCAGCGTAGGGCAGGGGAATCAGCCCCAGCATTTT
CASSVGQGNQPQHF
>TRBD1|few|TRBV20-1|TRBJ2-1
TGCAGTGCAAACGGACAGGGGAGGAATGAGCAGTTCTTC
CSANGQGRNEQFF
>NA|many|TRBV11-2|TRBJ2-1
TGTGCCAGCATCACGACGGGAAACTCCTACAATGAGCAGTTCTTC
CASITTGNSYNEQFF
>NA|many|TRBV7-8|TRBJ2-5
TGTGCCAGCAGCTTATCATCCTTGGCCATGTACTTC
CASSLSSLAMYF
>TRBD1|few|TRBV6-2/TRBV6-3|TRBJ2-7
TGTGCCAGCAGCCCGCCGCGGACAGGGGTGAGCGAGCAGTACTTC
CASSPPRTGVSEQYF
>NA|many|TRBV5-6|TRBJ2-3
TGTGCCAGCAGCAAGACAGATACGCAGTATTTT
CASSKTDTQYF
>NA|NA|TRBV2|TRBJ2-5
TGTGCCAGCAGTGAGGGTAGTAGGGTGACCCAGTACTTC
CASSEGSRVTQYF
>TRBD2|NA|TRBV10-3|TRBJ2-3
TGTGCCATCACAGGGACTAGCGGGGCTAGCACAGATACGCAGTATTTT
CAITGTSGASTDTQYF
>NA|many|TRBV18|TRBJ1-6
TGTGCCAGCTCCCCGCAACAGGGAGTGAATTCACCCCTCCACTTT
CASSPQQGVNSPLHF
>TRBD1|few|TRBV20-1|TRBJ1-2
TGCAGTGCTACGGACAGGGTGGGTTATGGCTACACCTTC
CSATDRVGYGYTF
>NA|NA|TRBV5-1|TRBJ1-1
TGCGCCAGCAGCAAAGGAGGTATGAACACTGAAGCTTTCTTT
CASSKGGMNTEAFF
>NA|many|TRBV5-8|TRBJ1-3
TGTGCCAGCAGCAGTGGGGGTCAGGCTGGAAACACCATATATTTT
CASSSGGQAGNTIYF
>NA|many|TRBV7-2|TRBJ2-5
TGTGCCAGCAGCTTAGCCTCGTTCAGGGGAGAGACCCAGTACTTC
CASSLASFRGETQYF
>TRBD1|few|TRBV12-3/TRBV12-4|TRBJ2-7
TGTGCCAGCAGGCGGACAGGGAGAACCTACGAGCAGTACTTC
CASRRTGRTYEQYF
>TRBD1|NA|TRBV5-1|TRBJ1-2
TGCGCCAGCAGCCCGGGACAGGGGGATGGCTACACCTTC
CASSPGQGDGYTF
>NA|NA|TRBV20-1|TRBJ1-4
TGCAGTGCTAGAGATTTGTTCGAAAAACTGTTTTTT
CSARDLFEKLFF
>NA|few|TRBV20-1|TRBJ1-2
TGCAGTCCCGGTGACTATGGCTACACCTTC
CSPGDYGYTF
>NA|many|TRBV20-1|TRBJ2-3
TGCAGTGCTAGTTCCTCTCTGCCGGGCTACTTCGATACGCAGTATTTT
CSASSSLPGYFDTQYF
>TRBD1|NA|TRBV5-1|TRBJ1-1
TGCGCCAGCAGCTTGGATCCAGGGGGGACTGAAGCTTTCTTT
CASSLDPGGTEAFF
>NA|few|TRBV30|TRBJ2-7
TGTGCCTGGAGTGTGGATCGATACGAGCAGTACTTC
CAWSVDRYEQYF
>NA|NA|TRBV7-6|TRBJ2-3
TGTGCCAGCAGCTACACTAGCACAGATACGCAGTATTTT
CASSYTSTDTQYF
>TRBD2|NA|TRBV9|TRBJ2-5
TGTGCCAGCAGCGTAGCTACAGTCGGGGGGGGACAAGAGACCCAGTACTTC
CASSVATVGGGQETQYF
>NA|many|TRBV27|TRBJ2-5
TGTGCCAGCAGTTTATACGGGCAGCAAGAGACCCAGTACTTC
CASSLYGQQETQYF
>NA|NA|TRBV3-1|TRBJ2-5
TGTGCCAGCAGCCAAGCTGTAGGGACCCAGTACTTC
CASSQAVGTQYF
>NA|NA|TRBV6-2/TRBV6-3|TRBJ2-3
TGTGCCAGCAGTTATGGCGGGGGCACGATGGATACGCAGTATTTT
CASSYGGGTMDTQYF
>TRBD1|NA|TRBV12-3/TRBV12-4|TRBJ1-5
TGTGCCAGCAGTACGACAGGGAGGGGGTCCCAGCATTTT
CASSTTGRGSQHF
>NA|NA|TRBV5-1|TRBJ2-7
TGCGCCAGCGCTGACGCGGGACAGTCTTACGAGCAGTACTTC
CASADAGQSYEQYF
>NA|NA|TRBV7-2|TRBJ2-2
TGTGCCAGCAGCCCTCGTTCTGGGGGGCTGAACACCGGGGAGCTGTTTTTT
CASSPRSGGLNTGELFF
>TRBD2|few|TRBV4-2|TRBJ2-7
TGTGCCAGCAGCCAGCCGAGCGGGGGGTACTACGAGCAGTACTTC
CASSQPSGGYYEQYF
>TRBD1|NA|TRBV7-2|TRBJ2-1
TGTGCCAGCAGCCACAGGGGGTATAACAATGAGCAGTTCTTC
CASSHRGYNNEQFF
>TRBD2|few|TRBV7-3|TRBJ2-3
TGTGCCAGCAGCTTAAAGCGGGGGTTCACAGATACGCAGTATTTT
CASSLKRGFTDTQYF
>NA|NA|TRBV7-9|TRBJ1-1
TGTGCCAGCAGCCCACTTTATGAAGCTTTCTTT
CASSPLYEAFF
>NA|medium-sized|TRBV7-2|TRBJ1-5
TGTGCCAGCAGCTTATCCGGCAATCAGCCCCAGCATTTT
CASSLSGNQPQHF
>NA|NA|TRBV29-1|TRBJ1-2
TGCAGCGTTCTAGTGGACGGCTTCCTTAAAGGCTACACCTTC
CSVLVDGFLKGYTF
>NA|once|TRBV19|TRBJ2-5
TGTGCCAGTAGTATTGAGGCATGGGGCCAAGAGACCCAGTACTTC
CASSIEAWGQETQYF
>TRBD1|NA|TRBV2|TRBJ1-2
TGTGCCAGCAGCAAACAGGGGGACAACTATGGCTACACCTTC
CASSKQGDNYGYTF
>NA|many|TRBV4-3|TRBJ1-2
TGCGCCAGCAGCCAAGAAGCCTGGGCGAAATCGACTGGCTACACCTTC
CASSQEAWAKSTGYTF
>NA|many|TRBV5-1|TRBJ2-3
TGCGCCAGCAGCTCGATCTCAGGGGGGATAACAGATACGCAGTATTTT
CASSSISGGITDTQYF
>TRBD2|few|TRBV10-2|TRBJ2-3
TGCGCCACAGTTCTAGCGGGGGGAGATACGCAGTATTTT
CATVLAGGDTQYF